Sequencing of this T cell receptor beta chain was carried out in a study of T-cell reconstitution after alpha-beta-depleted transplantation in children. Construction of the TCRbeta library involved unique molecular identifiers. TCRdb independently ran MiXCR on the PCR reads; one entry per CDR3 protein. The table shows about 350,000 distinct CDR3 sequences, with more than 10% occurring only once. The V and J ends lost 6 bases and 4 bases, in that order; junction bases with no gene match: 14. The CDR3 is 17 residues long. The germline CDR1 and CDR2 sequences are SNHLY and FYNNEI. The sequence derives from a human donor who donated a stem cell graft to a child with Fanconi anemia. The V gene is TRBV2, the J gene TRBJ1-4, with 7 bases fitting TRBD1. This sample comprised PBMCs, obtained from the stem cell graft. This CDR3 reads CASRKGTANGGNEKLFF. The CDR3 coding sequence is TGTGCCAGCAGGAAAGGGACAGCGAACGGGGGTAATGAAAAACTGTTTTTT. The full variable domain, rest sourced from reference TRBV2 and TRBJ1-4, is EPEVTQTPSHQVTQMGQEVILRCVPISNHLYFYWYRQILGQKVEFLVSFYNNEISEKSEIFDDQFSVERPDGSNFTLKIRSTKLEDSAMYFCASRKGTANGGNEKLFFGSGTQLSVL.